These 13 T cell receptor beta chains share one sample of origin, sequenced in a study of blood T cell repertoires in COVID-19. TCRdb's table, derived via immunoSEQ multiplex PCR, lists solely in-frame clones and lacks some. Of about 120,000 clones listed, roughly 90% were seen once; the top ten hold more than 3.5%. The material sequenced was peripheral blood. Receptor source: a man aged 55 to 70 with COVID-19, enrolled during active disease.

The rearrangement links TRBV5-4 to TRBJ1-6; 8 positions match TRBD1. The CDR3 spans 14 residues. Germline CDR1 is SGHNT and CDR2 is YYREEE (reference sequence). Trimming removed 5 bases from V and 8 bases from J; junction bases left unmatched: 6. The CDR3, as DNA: TGTGCCAGCAGGAGGGACAGGCCTGATTCACCCCTCCACTTT. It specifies CASRRDRPDSPLHF.

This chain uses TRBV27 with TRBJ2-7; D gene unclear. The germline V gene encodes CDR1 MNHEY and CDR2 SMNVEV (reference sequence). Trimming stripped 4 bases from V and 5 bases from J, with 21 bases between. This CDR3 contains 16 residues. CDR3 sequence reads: CASSYFKEPFGDEQYF. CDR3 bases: TGTGCCAGCAGTTATTTCAAGGAGCCCTTTGGCGACGAGCAGTACTTC.

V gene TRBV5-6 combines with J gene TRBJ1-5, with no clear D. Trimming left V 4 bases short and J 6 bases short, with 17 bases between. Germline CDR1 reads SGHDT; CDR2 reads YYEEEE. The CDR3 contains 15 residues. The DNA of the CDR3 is TGTGCCAGCAGCGCCGGACTGGACGGGTTTCAGCCCCAGCATTTT. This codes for CASSAGLDGFQPQHF.

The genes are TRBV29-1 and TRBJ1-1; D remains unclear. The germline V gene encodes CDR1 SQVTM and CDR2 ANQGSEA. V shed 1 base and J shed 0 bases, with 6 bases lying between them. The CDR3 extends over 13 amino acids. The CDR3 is CSVEGRMNTEAFF. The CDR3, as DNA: TGCAGCGTTGAAGGGCGGATGAACACTGAAGCTTTCTTT.

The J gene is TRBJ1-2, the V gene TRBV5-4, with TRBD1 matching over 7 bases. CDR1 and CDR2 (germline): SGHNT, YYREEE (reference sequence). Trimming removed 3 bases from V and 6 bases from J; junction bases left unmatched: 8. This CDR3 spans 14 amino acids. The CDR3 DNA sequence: TGTGCCAGCAGCTCAAAGACAGGGTCGGATGGCTACACCTTC. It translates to CASSSKTGSDGYTF.

The CDR3 nucleotides read TGTGCCAGCAGCCAACAGGTCAGGACCTCTGGGGCCAACGTCCTGACTTTC. This gives the protein CASSQQVRTSGANVLTF. The chain couples TRBV27 to TRBJ2-6; maybe TRBD1 (5 bases). Germline lookup yields CDR1 MNHEY and CDR2 SMNVEV (reference sequence). The CDR3 extends over 17 amino acids. V gave up 6 bases and J gave up 0 bases, with 15 bases separating them.

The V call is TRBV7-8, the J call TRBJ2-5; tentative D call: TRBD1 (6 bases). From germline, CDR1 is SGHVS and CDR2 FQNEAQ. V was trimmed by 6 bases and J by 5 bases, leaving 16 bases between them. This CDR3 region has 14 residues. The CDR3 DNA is TGTGCCAGCAGAGAAACAGGACAGAGGGAGACCCAGTACTTC. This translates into CASRETGQRETQYF.

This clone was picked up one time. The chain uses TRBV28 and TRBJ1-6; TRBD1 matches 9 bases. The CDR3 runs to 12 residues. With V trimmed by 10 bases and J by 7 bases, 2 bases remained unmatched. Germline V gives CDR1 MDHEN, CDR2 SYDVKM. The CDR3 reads CAIGQGNSPLHF. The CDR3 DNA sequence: TGTGCCATAGGACAGGGGAATTCACCCCTCCACTTT.

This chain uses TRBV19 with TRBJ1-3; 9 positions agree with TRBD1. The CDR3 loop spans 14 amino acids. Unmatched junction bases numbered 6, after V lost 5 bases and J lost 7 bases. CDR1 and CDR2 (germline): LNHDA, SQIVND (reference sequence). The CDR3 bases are TGTGCCAGTAGTGCGCGGGACAGGGCGAACACCATATATTTT. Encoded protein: CASSARDRANTIYF.

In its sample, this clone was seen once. The CDR3 DNA follows: TGTGCCAGCAGCTTAGGGACAGACAGGGGAGGTGGCTACACCTTC. Residues: CASSLGTDRGGGYTF. The chain uses TRBV11-2 and TRBJ1-2; 8 positions agree with TRBD1. The germline gives CDR1 SGHAT, CDR2 FQNNGV. This CDR3 is 15 amino acids long. The junction had 8 bases not matched to a gene; V was cut back by 1 base and J by 7 bases. Supplemented by reference TRBV11-2 and TRBJ1-2, the full variable domain reads EAGVAQSPRYKIIEKRQSVAFWCNPISGHATLYWYQQILGQGPKLLIQFQNNGVVDDSQLPKDRFSAERLKGVDSTLKIQPAKLEDSAVYLCASSLGTDRGGGYTFGSGTRLTVV.

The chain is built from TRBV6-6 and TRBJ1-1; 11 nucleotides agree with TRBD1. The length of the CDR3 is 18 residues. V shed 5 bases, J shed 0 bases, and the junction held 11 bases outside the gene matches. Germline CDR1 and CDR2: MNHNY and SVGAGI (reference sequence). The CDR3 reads CASSPGTGGTGMNTEAFF. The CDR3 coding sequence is TGTGCCAGCAGTCCCGGGACAGGGGGAACCGGAATGAACACTGAAGCTTTCTTT.

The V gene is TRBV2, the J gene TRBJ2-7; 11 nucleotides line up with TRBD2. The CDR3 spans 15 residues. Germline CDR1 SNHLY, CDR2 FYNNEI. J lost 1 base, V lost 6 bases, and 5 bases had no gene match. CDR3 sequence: CASRKLAGESYEQYF. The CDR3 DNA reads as TGTGCCAGCAGGAAACTAGCGGGGGAATCCTACGAGCAGTACTTC.

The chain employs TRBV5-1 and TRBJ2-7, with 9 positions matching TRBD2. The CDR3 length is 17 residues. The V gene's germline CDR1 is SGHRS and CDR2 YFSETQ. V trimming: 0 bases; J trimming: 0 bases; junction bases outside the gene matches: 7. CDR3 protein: CASSLASRGGHSYEQYF. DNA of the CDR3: TGCGCCAGCAGCTTGGCCTCGCGGGGGGGCCACTCCTACGAGCAGTACTTC.